The entry that follows covers one TCR beta chain sequence. As yet, its antigen is unknown. The CDR3 covers 14 residues. Germline CDR1 reads SGHTA; CDR2 reads FQGNSA. Trimming removed 2 bases from V and 2 bases from J; junction bases left unmatched: 0. This sample was included in a study of response to subunit inactivated influenza vaccine. Via MiXCR, TCRdb re-called the RT-PCR reads, giving one row per CDR3 protein. The table shows 550,000 to 800,000 distinct CDR3 sequences, with approximately 13% occurring only once. Overall study results and limits: Authors suggested each seasonal flu vaccination may recruit only limited numbers of new T cells.

V gene TRBV7-2 combines with J gene TRBJ1-3; 7 bases line up with TRBD1. Sequencing was performed on PBMCs from blood, taken 14 to 15 days before vaccination. The TCR originated in a man aged 45 to 65 who received an inactivated influenza vaccine. The CDR3 DNA follows: TGTGCCAGCAGCTTACAGGGGGCTGGAAACACCATATATTTT. This encodes CASSLQGAGNTIYF.